Listed below are T cell receptor beta chains from one sample, sequenced in a study of CD8+ T cells in alopecia areata. Using immunoSEQ multiplex PCR, the repertoire was profiled, and TCRdb retains in-frame clones only, with some absent. This table holds 120,000 or so clones, 45% to 50% found once. The sequenced sample consisted of NKG2D-low CD8+ T cells sorted from blood. These receptor sequences come from a human donor with alopecia areata. Each CDR3 is given with its conserved first and last residue. D genes are given only for firm matches. Not every row has a clone size; where given, it reads once, few, many or a size class.

len: 13; v_gene: TRBV7-9; abundance: few; d_gene: NA; j_gene: TRBJ2-7; CDR3aa: CASSLGDSYEQYF
len: 13; v_gene: TRBV29-1; abundance: NA; d_gene: NA; j_gene: TRBJ2-7; CDR3aa: CSVLSGSSYEQYF
len: 11; v_gene: TRBV2; abundance: NA; d_gene: TRBD1; j_gene: TRBJ2-7; CDR3aa: CASAGGLFLYF
len: 13; v_gene: TRBV7-7; abundance: NA; d_gene: TRBD2; j_gene: TRBJ2-1; CDR3aa: CASSSRERGEQFF
len: 10; v_gene: TRBV29-1; abundance: NA; d_gene: NA; j_gene: TRBJ1-1; CDR3aa: CSVESGEAFF
len: 15; v_gene: TRBV4-1; abundance: few; d_gene: NA; j_gene: TRBJ2-6; CDR3aa: CASSQDPSGANVLTF
len: 13; v_gene: TRBV30; abundance: NA; d_gene: NA; j_gene: TRBJ1-5; CDR3aa: CAWSLGSNQPQHF
len: 14; v_gene: TRBV2; abundance: NA; d_gene: NA; j_gene: TRBJ2-1; CDR3aa: CASRGTSSIGEQFF
len: 15; v_gene: TRBV28; abundance: few; d_gene: NA; j_gene: TRBJ2-7; CDR3aa: CASSPHRGAGDEQYF
len: 16; v_gene: TRBV6-6; abundance: few; d_gene: TRBD1; j_gene: TRBJ2-4; CDR3aa: CASSSTRDRGENIQYF
len: 12; v_gene: TRBV29-1; abundance: NA; d_gene: NA; j_gene: TRBJ2-1; CDR3aa: CSVERRENEQFF
len: 11; v_gene: TRBV4-1; abundance: NA; d_gene: NA; j_gene: TRBJ2-7; CDR3aa: CASSQDNEQYF
len: 14; v_gene: TRBV29-1; abundance: few; d_gene: TRBD1; j_gene: TRBJ1-2; CDR3aa: CSVEMGQTNYGYTF
len: 14; v_gene: TRBV29-1; abundance: NA; d_gene: NA; j_gene: TRBJ2-1; CDR3aa: CSADGRLGYDEQFF
len: 14; v_gene: TRBV23-1; abundance: NA; d_gene: TRBD1; j_gene: TRBJ2-7; CDR3aa: CASSLGQGAYEQYF
len: 12; v_gene: TRBV23-1; abundance: few; d_gene: NA; j_gene: TRBJ2-4; CDR3aa: CASSQGTDIQYF
len: 13; v_gene: TRBV7-2; abundance: NA; d_gene: NA; j_gene: TRBJ2-7; CDR3aa: CASSLLGSHEQYF
len: 13; v_gene: TRBV29-1; abundance: NA; d_gene: TRBD1; j_gene: TRBJ2-7; CDR3aa: CSAPGQGGYEQYF
len: 17; v_gene: TRBV23-1; abundance: NA; d_gene: TRBD1; j_gene: TRBJ1-5; CDR3aa: CASSHLDRARVGQPQHF
len: 14; v_gene: TRBV29-1; abundance: NA; d_gene: NA; j_gene: TRBJ1-1; CDR3aa: CSVEQTGENTEAFF
len: 13; v_gene: TRBV29-1; abundance: NA; d_gene: NA; j_gene: TRBJ2-3; CDR3aa: CSVGGDTSDTQYF
len: 12; v_gene: TRBV28; abundance: few; d_gene: NA; j_gene: TRBJ2-5; CDR3aa: CASQGNQETQYF
len: 16; v_gene: TRBV6-6; abundance: NA; d_gene: TRBD2; j_gene: TRBJ2-1; CDR3aa: CASSYSLAGGINEQFF
len: 12; v_gene: TRBV30; abundance: NA; d_gene: NA; j_gene: TRBJ2-3; CDR3aa: CAWTPLGDTQYF
len: 13; v_gene: TRBV29-1; abundance: NA; d_gene: NA; j_gene: TRBJ2-5; CDR3aa: CSVEGGRWETQYF
len: 14; v_gene: TRBV30; abundance: NA; d_gene: TRBD1; j_gene: TRBJ2-6; CDR3aa: CAWSTGDGANVLTF
len: 14; v_gene: TRBV29-1; abundance: NA; d_gene: TRBD2; j_gene: TRBJ2-2; CDR3aa: CSVAASGRAGELFF
len: 18; v_gene: TRBV28; abundance: NA; d_gene: TRBD1; j_gene: TRBJ1-5; CDR3aa: CASSRRPDREGSNQPQHF
len: 12; v_gene: TRBV29-1; abundance: NA; d_gene: NA; j_gene: TRBJ1-3; CDR3aa: CSVERDGNTIYF
len: 17; v_gene: TRBV29-1; abundance: few; d_gene: TRBD2; j_gene: TRBJ2-7; CDR3aa: CSAQGTSGTRSSYEQYF
len: 14; v_gene: TRBV27; abundance: once; d_gene: NA; j_gene: TRBJ2-3; CDR3aa: CASSLSAGTDTQYF
len: 16; v_gene: TRBV29-1; abundance: NA; d_gene: TRBD2; j_gene: TRBJ2-2; CDR3aa: CSVEDQAGVDTGELFF
len: 11; v_gene: TRBV29-1; abundance: few; d_gene: TRBD1; j_gene: TRBJ1-1; CDR3aa: CSLYTGVVAFF
len: 16; v_gene: TRBV30; abundance: NA; d_gene: NA; j_gene: TRBJ2-1; CDR3aa: CAWSVWASSSYNEQFF